The rows below give T cell receptor beta chains drawn from one sample of a study of cytomegalovirus exposure and HLA in healthy donors. Clones were read by immunoSEQ multiplex PCR, and TCRdb kept only the in-frame ones, dropping some. The profile shows about 220,000 clones, about 89% of them singletons. Sequencing was carried out using PBMCs. All receptors derive from a woman between 18 and 29 years old in good health and CMV-seronegative. Each CDR3 is given with its conserved first and last residue. The order of the fields is D gene, J gene, V gene, CDR3 protein. The D gene is left open where the match is weak.

D: NA
J: TRBJ2-1
V: TRBV27
CDR3: CASSLVAENYNEQFF

D: NA
J: TRBJ2-5
V: TRBV6-6
CDR3: CASTGQQETQYF

D: NA
J: TRBJ2-1
V: TRBV12-1
CDR3: CASSARLAGEGVDDEQFF

D: NA
J: TRBJ1-5
V: TRBV19
CDR3: CASSIRSIGGGGQPQHF

D: NA
J: TRBJ2-7
V: TRBV7-9
CDR3: CASSPGTATGSEQYF

D: NA
J: TRBJ2-1
V: TRBV6-5
CDR3: CASSYSGCSYNEQFF

D: TRBD2
J: TRBJ2-7
V: TRBV5-1
CDR3: CASSPNPRLAGLSYEQYF

D: TRBD1
J: TRBJ2-7
V: TRBV29-1
CDR3: CSVEGQGQGKLWEQYF

D: TRBD2
J: TRBJ2-6
V: TRBV29-1
CDR3: CSVEDGGGSGANVLTF

D: TRBD1
J: TRBJ1-6
V: TRBV5-6
CDR3: CASSLGTGNSPLHF

D: NA
J: TRBJ2-5
V: TRBV10-3
CDR3: CARRGRSETQYF

D: NA
J: TRBJ1-2
V: TRBV11-2
CDR3: CASRSSRAPFQRGYTF

D: NA
J: TRBJ1-6
V: TRBV5-1
CDR3: CASSLAGGEDSPLHF

D: TRBD1
J: TRBJ2-7
V: TRBV4-1
CDR3: CASSQGGTGSTYEQYF

D: TRBD1
J: TRBJ2-2
V: TRBV19
CDR3: CASSRPPGQGAGELFF

D: NA
J: TRBJ1-1
V: TRBV18
CDR3: CASSLLEAGQSNTEAFF

D: TRBD1
J: TRBJ1-2
V: TRBV28
CDR3: CASSLYSTGVSDGYTF

D: NA
J: TRBJ2-1
V: TRBV7-2
CDR3: CASSLAGSYSYNEQFF

D: TRBD1
J: TRBJ1-2
V: TRBV15
CDR3: CATSRGPTGDYGYTF

D: NA
J: TRBJ2-7
V: TRBV28
CDR3: CASSLPSRFYEQYF

D: TRBD1
J: TRBJ1-4
V: TRBV28
CDR3: CASRGGQGGEKLFF

D: NA
J: TRBJ2-7
V: TRBV11-2
CDR3: CASSLSPGRPHEQYF

D: NA
J: TRBJ1-5
V: TRBV19
CDR3: CASSIGGTGRNQPQHF

D: NA
J: TRBJ2-1
V: TRBV30
CDR3: CAWRAYNEQFF

D: TRBD1
J: TRBJ1-1
V: TRBV6-6
CDR3: CASSDRVGTEAFF

D: NA
J: TRBJ2-1
V: TRBV10-3
CDR3: CALLPDSGVEQFF

D: NA
J: TRBJ1-1
V: TRBV6-5
CDR3: CASSSRSLMNTEAFF

D: TRBD1
J: TRBJ1-1
V: TRBV19
CDR3: CASSTTTGDYTEAFF

D: NA
J: TRBJ1-1
V: TRBV25-1
CDR3: CASSESRVAGGNTEAFF

D: NA
J: TRBJ2-2
V: TRBV27
CDR3: CASSTPGRGRDTGELFF

D: TRBD2
J: TRBJ2-1
V: TRBV5-4
CDR3: CASSLSVTAGLAGNEQFF

D: TRBD1
J: TRBJ1-6
V: TRBV7-9
CDR3: CASSRTGVESPLHF

D: TRBD2
J: TRBJ2-2
V: TRBV29-1
CDR3: CSGLAGAGELFF

D: TRBD1
J: TRBJ1-1
V: TRBV25-1
CDR3: CASSDLHRGRTEAFF

D: NA
J: TRBJ2-1
V: TRBV28
CDR3: CASMFLSGQGGNEQFF

D: NA
J: TRBJ2-1
V: TRBV7-9
CDR3: CASSNNYNEQFF

D: NA
J: TRBJ2-3
V: TRBV10-3
CDR3: CAISVVDTQYF

D: NA
J: TRBJ2-1
V: TRBV30
CDR3: CAWSVGGTNEQFF

D: TRBD1
J: TRBJ1-4
V: TRBV29-1
CDR3: CSVEDSGGSEKLFF